This T cell receptor (beta chain) was profiled in a study of blood T cell repertoires in COVID-19. About the study: Acute and convalescent COVID-19 specimens originated in the United States, Italy and Spain. Sample material is recorded as cDNA or gDNA derived from T cells, B-cell-depleted T cells, or PBMCs.

In the original workflow: Reference gene primer amplification yielded estimated nucleated cell counts. Data came from immunoSEQ multiplex PCR; TCRdb stores just in-frame clones and leaves some out. The V and J calls and clone size are taken from that table; D and trimming were inferred from the DNA. The sample has about 300,000 clones, 89% seen once. The germline gives CDR1 MNHEY, CDR2 SMNVEV (reference sequence). The CDR3 sequence is 20 residues long. V lost 2 bases, J lost 1 base, and 15 bases stayed unmatched. This clone was recorded once. The receptor's source is a man between 18 and 35 years old who had recovered from COVID-19. Sequenced sample: peripheral blood. The V call is TRBV27, the J call TRBJ2-3; TRBD2 matches at 10 bases. CDR3 residues: CASSLVGLAGDAWGTDTQYF. The CDR3 nucleotides are TGTGCCAGCAGTTTAGTGGGTCTAGCGGGGGACGCGTGGGGCACAGATACGCAGTATTTT.